This TCR beta chain was sequenced in a study of response to subunit inactivated influenza vaccine. General study findings and limits: Each seasonal influenza vaccination recruits few new T cells, the authors suggested.

This clonotype was seen a few times. The antigen is unknown. TCRdb re-derived calls from the RT-PCR reads in MiXCR, one entry per CDR3 protein. Among about 190,000 distinct CDR3 sequences listed, 13% to 15% were seen once. This specimen consisted of CD8+ T cells sorted from PBMCs, obtained roughly 5 days after vaccination. The TCR comes from a man between 45 and 60 years old who received an inactivated influenza vaccine.

CDR3 in amino acids: CASSVKGAGANVLTF. DNA of the CDR3: TGTGCCAGCAGCGTAAAGGGGGCCGGGGCCAACGTCCTGACTTTC. The chain joins TRBV9 to TRBJ2-6; 7 positions agree with TRBD1. Unmatched junction bases numbered 2, after V lost 1 base and J lost 4 bases. There are 15 residues in the CDR3. Germline lookup yields CDR1 SGDLS and CDR2 YYNGEE.